These 9 T cell receptor beta chains were all obtained from the same sample, sequenced in a study of CD8 T cells in ankylosing spondylitis. TCRdb called the 5' RACE reads again in MiXCR, with one record for every CDR3 protein. The sample lists 310,000 or so distinct CDR3 sequences, approximately 20% occurring once. The sequencing input was blood, either unsorted or a sorted T cell fraction (not recorded which). These receptors originate from a male donor with ankylosing spondylitis or in good health (not recorded which).

This clonotype was counted only a few times. The chain has TRBV27 and TRBJ2-1; 8 bases agree with TRBD2. Germline loops: CDR1 MNHEY, CDR2 SMNVEV (reference sequence). The CDR3 length is 16 residues. Trimming at V came to 5 bases and at J to 4 bases, leaving 10 bases not matched to a gene. The CDR3 region is CASSPTGGRWYNEQFF. The CDR3 DNA is TGTGCCAGCAGTCCGACCGGCGGGAGGTGGTACAATGAGCAGTTCTTC.

The chain is built from TRBV4-2 and TRBJ1-3; D is uncertain. This CDR3 comprises 16 residues. V lost 0 bases, J lost 0 bases, and 9 bases lay in between. Germline CDR1 reads LGHNA; CDR2 reads YNFKEQ. CDR3 DNA: TGTGCCAGCAGCCAAGAACCCCTGAGCTCTGGAAACACCATATATTTT. It specifies CASSQEPLSSGNTIYF.

This clonotype has only a few counts. The rearrangement links TRBV24-1 to TRBJ2-1; TRBD1 aligns across 7 bases. V gave up 4 bases and J gave up 4 bases; unmatched junction bases: 9. The germline V gene encodes CDR1 KGHDR and CDR2 SFDVKD. The CDR3 has 16 amino acids. The CDR3 region has the DNA TGTGCCACCAGTGACTTACAGGGGAAGGGGTACAATGAGCAGTTCTTC. As protein: CATSDLQGKGYNEQFF.

The CDR3 coding sequence is TGCAGTGCTAAAAGGGGCGCAGACACTGAAGCTTTCTTT. Protein sequence: CSAKRGADTEAFF. The chain carries TRBV20-1 and TRBJ1-1, with D possibly being TRBD1 (5 bases). Trimming cost V 4 bases and J 3 bases, with 12 bases left between them. Per germline, CDR1 DFQATT and CDR2 SNEGSKA (reference sequence). CDR3 length equals 13 residues.

V is TRBV5-1 and J is TRBJ2-5; D not resolved. CDR3 length: 15 amino acids. V was clipped by 0 bases and J by 1 base, with 10 bases between them. Germline V CDR1 and CDR2: SGHRS, YFSETQ. CDR3 DNA: TGCGCCAGCAGCTTGGTGCTGACGGTCCAAGAGACCCAGTACTTC. Translation gives CASSLVLTVQETQYF.

The chain couples TRBV5-1 to TRBJ1-2, with 10 bases aligning to TRBD1. The CDR3 loop spans 15 amino acids. V shed 4 bases and J 2 bases; nucleotides not matched to a gene: 5. Germline assignment: CDR1 SGHRS and CDR2 YFSETQ. The CDR3 region has the DNA TGCGCCAGCAGCCGACCGGGACAGGGGAACTATGGCTACACCTTC. Its translation: CASSRPGQGNYGYTF.

This clonotype was recorded at least ten times. V is TRBV11-1 and J is TRBJ2-1, with 11 bases that match TRBD2. Germline CDR1 reads SGHAT; CDR2 reads FQDESV (reference sequence). The J segment lost 0 bases and the V segment lost 3 bases, leaving 7 bases of the junction unmatched. This CDR3 has 18 residues. CDR3 protein: CASSLASGRPSSYNEQFF. CDR3 coding DNA: TGTGCCAGCAGCTTGGCTAGCGGGAGGCCGAGCTCCTACAATGAGCAGTTCTTC.

The chain employs TRBV28 and TRBJ1-5, with 7 bases lining up with TRBD1. V dropped 5 bases and J dropped 1; count of bases not matched to a gene: 5. CDR1 MDHEN and CDR2 SYDVKM come from the germline V gene. The CDR3 loop spans 15 amino acids. Here the CDR3 reads CASSTGQASNQPQHF. The CDR3 bases are TGTGCCAGCAGTACCGGACAGGCAAGCAATCAGCCCCAGCATTTT.

The chain couples TRBV2 to TRBJ2-7; tentative D call: TRBD1 (6 bases). The CDR3 has 13 amino acids. Germline V gives CDR1 SNHLY, CDR2 FYNNEI. CDR3 protein: CTSRRTASYEQYV. For the CDR3, the DNA is TGTACCAGCAGGAGGACAGCTTCCTACGAGCAGTACGTC.